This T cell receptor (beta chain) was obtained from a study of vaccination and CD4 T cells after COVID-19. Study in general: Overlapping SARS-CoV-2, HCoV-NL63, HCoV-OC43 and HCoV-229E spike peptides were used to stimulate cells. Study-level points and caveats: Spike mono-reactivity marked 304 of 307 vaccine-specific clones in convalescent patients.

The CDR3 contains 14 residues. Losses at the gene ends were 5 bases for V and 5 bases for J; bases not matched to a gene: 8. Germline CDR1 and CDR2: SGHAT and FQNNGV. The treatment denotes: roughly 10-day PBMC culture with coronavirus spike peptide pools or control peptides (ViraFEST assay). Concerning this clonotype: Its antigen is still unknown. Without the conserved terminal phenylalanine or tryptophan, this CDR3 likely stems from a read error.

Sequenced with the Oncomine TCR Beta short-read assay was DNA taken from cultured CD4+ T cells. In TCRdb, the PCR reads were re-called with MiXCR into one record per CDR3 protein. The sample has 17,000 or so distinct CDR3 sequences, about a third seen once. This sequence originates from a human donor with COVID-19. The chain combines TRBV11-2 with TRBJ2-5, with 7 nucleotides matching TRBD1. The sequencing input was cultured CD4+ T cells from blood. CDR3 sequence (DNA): TGTGCCAGCAGCCGCACAGGGGCATGGGAGACCCAGTACTAC. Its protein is CASSRTGAWETQYY.